This T cell receptor beta chain originates from a study of blood T cell repertoires in COVID-19. About the research overall: T cells, B-cell-depleted T cells, or PBMCs provided the cDNA or gDNA that served as material.

Authors' data handling: Reference gene primer amplification yielded estimated nucleated cell counts. The table came from immunoSEQ multiplex PCR; TCRdb's copy has only in-frame clones and leaves some out. V, J and clone size are those of that table, while D and trimming were read from the DNA. This table has more than 200,000 clones, around 80% appearing once. Germline V gives CDR1 LNHNV, CDR2 YYDKDF (reference sequence). The length of the CDR3 is 18 residues. Between the trimmed V and J ends, which lost 6 bases and 0 bases, there was a span of 21 bases. The V and J genes are TRBV15 and TRBJ1-3; D remains unclear. This TCR was recovered from a man in his forties with active or convalescent COVID-19. The sample was peripheral blood. The CDR3 nucleotides read TGTGCCACCAGTAGCAAGGCGGGGAGCGACGGCTCTGGAAACACCATATATTTT. Encoded protein: CATSSKAGSDGSGNTIYF.